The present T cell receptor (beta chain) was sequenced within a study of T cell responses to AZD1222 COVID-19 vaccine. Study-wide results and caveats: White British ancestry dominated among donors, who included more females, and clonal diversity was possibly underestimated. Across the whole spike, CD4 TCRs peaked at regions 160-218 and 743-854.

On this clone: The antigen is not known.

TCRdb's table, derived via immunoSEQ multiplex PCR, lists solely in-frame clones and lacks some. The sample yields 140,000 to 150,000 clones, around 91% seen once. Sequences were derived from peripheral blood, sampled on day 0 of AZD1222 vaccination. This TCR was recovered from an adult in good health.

CDR3 protein: CASSQGKAAYNEQFF. In DNA form, the CDR3 reads TGCGCCAGCAGCCAAGGAAAAGCGGCCTACAATGAGCAGTTCTTC. The genes are TRBV4-3 and TRBJ2-1, with D possibly being TRBD2 (5 bases). The CDR3 covers 15 residues. V shed 1 base and J shed 2 bases, with 9 bases lying between them. The V gene's germline CDR1 is LGHNA and CDR2 YSLEER.